The 11 T cell receptor beta chains given below trace back to one sample, sequenced in a study of tumor and adjacent non-tumor tissue in lung cancer. The library came from three nested PCR rounds adapted from ARM-PCR protocols. TCRdb processed the multiplex PCR reads anew with MiXCR; each CDR3 protein has one entry. This sample has around 210,000 distinct CDR3 sequences; about two thirds occur once, and the top ten carry approximately 26%. RNA was extracted from bulk tissue without any cell sorting. The sample consisted of lung tumor tissue. Receptors originate from a man aged 55 to 69 with non-small cell lung cancer.

This clonotype was counted a few times. V usage is TRBV6-6 and J usage is TRBJ1-1; D possibly corresponds to TRBD1 (6 bases). V was shortened by 7 bases and J by 1 base, with 10 bases between the two germline ends. The CDR3 is 13 residues long. CDR1 is MNHNY and CDR2 is SVGAGI in the germline V gene (reference sequence). CDR3 in amino acids: CASTRQANTEAFF. For the CDR3, the DNA is TGTGCCAGCACCCGACAGGCGAACACTGAAGCTTTCTTT.

A word on this clonotype: Relative to the germline gene, one junction end is altered; a read error may explain this. The V call is TRBV20-1, the J call TRBJ2-3, with TRBD2 identical over 7 bases. Germline CDR1 and CDR2: DFQATT and SNEGSKA (reference sequence). The CDR3 spans 15 residues. The CDR3, as DNA: TGCAGTGCTAGAGGACCCCCGACTAGCACAGATACGCGGTATTTC. Translated: CSARGPPTSTDTRYF.

Remarks on this clonotype: Given a much more abundant clone one base away, this may be a read error. This chain connects TRBV5-4 to TRBJ1-2; 10 positions match TRBD1. The V segment lost 6 bases and the J segment 8 bases; nucleotides outside the gene matches: 7. Germline V gene sequence: CDR1 SGHNT, CDR2 YYREEE (reference sequence). The CDR3 runs 13 residues. CDR3 in amino acids: CASIQDRGSGYTF. CDR3 DNA: TGTGCCAGCATCCAGGACAGGGGGAGCGGCTACACCTTC.

This chain uses TRBV12-3 or TRBV12-4 with TRBJ2-5; no firm D call. Trimming left V 1 base short and J 4 bases short, with 7 bases between. This CDR3 is built from 13 residues. This CDR3 reads CASSLVETETQYF. CDR3 DNA: TGTGCCAGCAGTTTAGTGGAGACAGAGACCCAGTACTTC.

This chain joins TRBV4-3 and TRBJ2-3; 10 bases map to TRBD2. V trimming: 0 bases; J trimming: 1 base; junction bases outside the gene matches: 1. Germline CDR1 and CDR2: LGHNA and YSLEER. This CDR3 comprises 16 residues. CDR3 residues: CASSQESGGGTDTQYF. DNA for the CDR3: TGCGCCAGCAGCCAAGAAAGCGGGGGGGGCACAGATACGCAGTATTTT.

Only a few counts were recorded for this clonotype. This chain joins TRBV12-3 or TRBV12-4 and TRBJ1-1, with 8 bases that match TRBD1. V dropped 7 bases and J dropped 5; count of bases not matched to a gene: 12. The length of the CDR3 is 15 residues. The CDR3 DNA reads as TGTGCCAGCACCACCGTTGGACAGGGTGGAACTGAAGCTTTCTTT. Translation gives CASTTVGQGGTEAFF.

On this clonotype itself: This may stem from a read error, because a much larger clone lies one nucleotide away. The V call is TRBV12-3 or TRBV12-4, the J call TRBJ1-2, with D unclear. The CDR3 extends over 14 amino acids. Trimming took 6 bases from V and 2 from J, leaving 13 bases between them. The CDR3 spells CASSPGYGNYGYTF. As DNA, the CDR3 is TGTGCCAGCAGCCCGGGATACGGGAACTATGGCTACACCTTC.

This clonotype was picked up a small number of times. With a much larger clone just one base away, this may be a read error. The chain recombines TRBV5-4 with TRBJ2-6; D is ambiguous. From germline, CDR1 is SGHNT and CDR2 YYREEE (reference sequence). Trimming removed 0 bases from V and 2 bases from J, with 6 bases in between. The CDR3 loop spans 15 amino acids. The CDR3 bases are TGTGCCAGCAGCTTGGTTGGACCTGGGGCCAACGTCCTGACTTTC. It codes for CASSLVGPGANVLTF.

About this clonotype: A read error may produce the germline difference seen at one junction end. The chain has TRBV4-2 and TRBJ2-5; TRBD2 matches 7 bases. In germline, CDR1 is LGHNA, CDR2 YNFKEQ. CDR3 size: 15 residues. The CDR3 reads CSSSQEGGPQETQYF. CDR3 DNA: TGTTCCAGCAGCCAAGAGGGAGGGCCTCAAGAGACCCAGTACTTC.

This clonotype was counted ten times or more. The chain employs TRBV6-2 or TRBV6-3 and TRBJ2-1; TRBD2 matches 11 bases. Trimming removed 7 bases from V and 4 bases from J; junction bases left unmatched: 9. Germline V gene sequence: CDR1 MNHEY, CDR2 SVGEGT. The CDR3 loop spans 16 amino acids. The CDR3 coding sequence is TGTGCCAGCACTACCAGGACTAGCGGGCCATACAATGAGCAGTTCTTC. This codes for CASTTRTSGPYNEQFF.

As for this clonotype: A much larger clone differs by one base, so this may be a read error. V usage is TRBV29-1 and J usage is TRBJ2-2, with D perhaps matching TRBD1 (5 bases). V was trimmed by 7 bases and J by 5 bases, leaving 14 bases between them. This CDR3 spans 13 amino acids. CDR1 is SQVTM and CDR2 is ANQGSEA in the germline V gene. CDR3 in amino acids: CSGGQLKTGELFF. The CDR3 DNA follows: TGCAGCGGAGGACAATTGAAGACCGGGGAGCTGTTTTTT.